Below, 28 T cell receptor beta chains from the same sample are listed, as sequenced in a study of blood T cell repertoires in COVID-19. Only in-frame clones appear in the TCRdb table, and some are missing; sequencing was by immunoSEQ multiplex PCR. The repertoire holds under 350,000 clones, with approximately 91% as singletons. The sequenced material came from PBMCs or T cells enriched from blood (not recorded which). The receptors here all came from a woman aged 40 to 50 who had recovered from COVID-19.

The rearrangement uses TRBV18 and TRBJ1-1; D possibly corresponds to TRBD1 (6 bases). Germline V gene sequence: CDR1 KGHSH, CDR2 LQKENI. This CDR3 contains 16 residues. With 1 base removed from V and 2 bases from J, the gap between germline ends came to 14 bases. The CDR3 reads CASSPHKVGGNTEAFF. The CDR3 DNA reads TGTGCCAGCTCACCACATAAGGTAGGGGGAAACACTGAAGCTTTCTTT. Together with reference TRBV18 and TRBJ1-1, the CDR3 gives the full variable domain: NAGVMQNPRHLVRRRGQEARLRCSPMKGHSHVYWYRQLPEEGLKFMVYLQKENIIDESGMPKERFSAEFPKEGPSILRIQQVVRGDSAAYFCASSPHKVGGNTEAFFGQGTRLTVV.

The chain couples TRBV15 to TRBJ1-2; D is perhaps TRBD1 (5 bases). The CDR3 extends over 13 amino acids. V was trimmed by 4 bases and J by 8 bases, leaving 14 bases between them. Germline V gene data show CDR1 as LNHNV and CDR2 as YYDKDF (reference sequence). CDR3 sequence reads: CATSTRRGTGYTF. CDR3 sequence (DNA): TGTGCCACCAGCACCCGACGGGGGACGGGCTACACCTTC.

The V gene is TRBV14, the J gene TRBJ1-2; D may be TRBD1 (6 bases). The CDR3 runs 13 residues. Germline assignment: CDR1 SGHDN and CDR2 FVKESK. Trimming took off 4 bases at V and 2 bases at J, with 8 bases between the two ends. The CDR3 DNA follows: TGTGCCAGCAGCCGCGGACAGAACTATGGCTACACCTTC. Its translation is CASSRGQNYGYTF.

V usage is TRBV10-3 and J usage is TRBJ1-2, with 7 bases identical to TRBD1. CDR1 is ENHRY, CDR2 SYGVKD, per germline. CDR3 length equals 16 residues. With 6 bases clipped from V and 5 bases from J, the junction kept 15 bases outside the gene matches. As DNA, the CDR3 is TGTGCCATCAGAGATGGAGAGGGGGCAGGGGGGTATGGCTACACCTTC. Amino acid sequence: CAIRDGEGAGGYGYTF.

CDR3 sequence: CASTTGQSNYGYTF. The CDR3 nucleotides read TGTGCCAGCACCACGGGACAGTCGAACTATGGCTACACCTTC. The V gene is TRBV7-2, the J gene TRBJ1-2; 7 positions agree with TRBD1. V dropped 7 bases and J dropped 2; count of bases not matched to a gene: 7. Germline-derived CDR1 and CDR2 are SGHTA and FQGNSA. The CDR3 has 14 residues.

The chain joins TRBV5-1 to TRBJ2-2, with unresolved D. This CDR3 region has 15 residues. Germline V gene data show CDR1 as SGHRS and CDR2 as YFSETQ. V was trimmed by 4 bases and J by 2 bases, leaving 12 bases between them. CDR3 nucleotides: TGCGCCAGCAGCAAGAATGCAGGAAACACCGGGGAGCTGTTTTTT. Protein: CASSKNAGNTGELFF.

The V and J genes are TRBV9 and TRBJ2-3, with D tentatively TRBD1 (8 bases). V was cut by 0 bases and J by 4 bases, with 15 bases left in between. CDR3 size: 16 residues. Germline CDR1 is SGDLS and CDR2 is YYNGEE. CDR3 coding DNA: TGTGCCAGCAGCGTAGGGGGAGGGACAGGATCAGATACGCAGTATTTT. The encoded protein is CASSVGGGTGSDTQYF. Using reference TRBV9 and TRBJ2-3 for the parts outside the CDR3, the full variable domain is DSGVTQTPKHLITATGQRVTLRCSPRSGDLSVYWYQQSLDQGLQFLIQYYNGEERAKGNILERFSAQQFPDLHSELNLSSLELGDSALYFCASSVGGGTGSDTQYFGPGTRLTVL.

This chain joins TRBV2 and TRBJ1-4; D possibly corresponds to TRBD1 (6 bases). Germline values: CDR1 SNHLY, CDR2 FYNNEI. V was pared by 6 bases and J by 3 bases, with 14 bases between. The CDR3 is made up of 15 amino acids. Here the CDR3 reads CASSIQGSPNEKLFF. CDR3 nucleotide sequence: TGTGCCAGCAGCATTCAGGGGTCACCTAATGAAAAACTGTTTTTT.

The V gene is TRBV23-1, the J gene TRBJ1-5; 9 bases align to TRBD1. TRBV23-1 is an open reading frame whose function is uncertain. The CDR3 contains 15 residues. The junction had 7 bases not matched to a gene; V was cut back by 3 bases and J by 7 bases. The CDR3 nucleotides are TGCGCCAGCAGTCACAGGACAGGGGCCGGGCAGCCCCAGCATTTT. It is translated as CASSHRTGAGQPQHF.

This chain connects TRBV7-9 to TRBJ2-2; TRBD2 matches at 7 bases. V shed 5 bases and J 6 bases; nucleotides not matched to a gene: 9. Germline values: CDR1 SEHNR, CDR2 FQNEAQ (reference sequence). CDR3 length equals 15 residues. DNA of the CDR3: TGTGCCAGCAGCCGGGACTACGCTTCCTCCGGGGAGCTGTTTTTT. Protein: CASSRDYASSGELFF.

CDR3 amino acids: CASSIIAGGAMDEQFF. CDR3 coding DNA: TGCGCCAGCAGCATCATCGCGGGAGGGGCGATGGATGAGCAGTTCTTC. V and J are TRBV4-1 and TRBJ2-1, with 9 bases identical to TRBD2. J gave up 8 bases and V 5 bases, and 13 bases lay outside the gene matches. CDR1 is MGHRA, CDR2 YSYEKL, per germline. This CDR3 spans 16 amino acids.

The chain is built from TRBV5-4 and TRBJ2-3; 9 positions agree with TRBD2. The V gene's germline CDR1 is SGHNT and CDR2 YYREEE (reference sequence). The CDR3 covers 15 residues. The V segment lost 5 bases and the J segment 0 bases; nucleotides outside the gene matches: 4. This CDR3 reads CASRPAGGSTDTQYF. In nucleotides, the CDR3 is TGTGCCAGCAGGCCAGCGGGGGGTAGCACAGATACGCAGTATTTT. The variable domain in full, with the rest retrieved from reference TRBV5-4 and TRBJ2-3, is ETGVTQSPTHLIKTRGQQVTLRCSSQSGHNTVSWYQQALGQGPQFIFQYYREEENGRGNFPPRFSGLQFPNYSSELNVNALELDDSALYLCASRPAGGSTDTQYFGPGTRLTVL.

CDR3 amino acids: CASSPPSGSQTYEQYF. The CDR3 DNA reads as TGTGCCAGCTCACCACCGAGCGGCTCTCAAACCTACGAGCAGTACTTC. The chain uses TRBV18 and TRBJ2-7, with a tentative D call TRBD2 (5 bases). The CDR3 spans 16 residues. Germline V gene data show CDR1 as KGHSH and CDR2 as LQKENI. Trimming took 0 bases from V and 2 from J, leaving 14 bases between them.

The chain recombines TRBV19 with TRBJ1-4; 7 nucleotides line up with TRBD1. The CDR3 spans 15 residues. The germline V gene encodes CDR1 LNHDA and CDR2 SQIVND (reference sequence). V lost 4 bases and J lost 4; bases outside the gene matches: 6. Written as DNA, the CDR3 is TGTGCCAGTAGTAGCAAGGGGGCCGGTAATGAAAAACTGTTTTTT. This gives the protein CASSSKGAGNEKLFF.

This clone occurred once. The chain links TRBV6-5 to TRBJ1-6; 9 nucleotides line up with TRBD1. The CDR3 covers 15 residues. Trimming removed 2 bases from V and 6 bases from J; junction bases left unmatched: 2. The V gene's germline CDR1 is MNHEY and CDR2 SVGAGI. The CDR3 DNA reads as TGTGCCAGCAGTTACGCGACAGGGGGTAATTCACCCCTCCACTTT. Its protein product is CASSYATGGNSPLHF.

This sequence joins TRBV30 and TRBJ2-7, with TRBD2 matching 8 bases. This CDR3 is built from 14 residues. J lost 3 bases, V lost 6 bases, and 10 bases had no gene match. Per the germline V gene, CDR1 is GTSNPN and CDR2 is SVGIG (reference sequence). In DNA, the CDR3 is TGTGCCTGTCGGGCCCGGGGGGGAGGCTACGAGCAGTACTTC. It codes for CACRARGGGYEQYF.

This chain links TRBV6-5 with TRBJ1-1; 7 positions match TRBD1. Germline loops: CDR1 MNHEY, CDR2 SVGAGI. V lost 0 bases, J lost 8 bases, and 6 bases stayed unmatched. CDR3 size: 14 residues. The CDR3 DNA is TGTGCCAGCAGTTACTCGGGACAGCGAATAGAAGCTTTCTTT. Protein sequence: CASSYSGQRIEAFF.

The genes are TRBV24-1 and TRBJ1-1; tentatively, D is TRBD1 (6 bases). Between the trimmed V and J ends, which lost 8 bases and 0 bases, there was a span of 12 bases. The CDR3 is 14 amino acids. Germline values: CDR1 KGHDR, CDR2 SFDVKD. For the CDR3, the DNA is TGTGCCACCACGGGGGGCAGCATGAACACTGAAGCTTTCTTT. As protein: CATTGGSMNTEAFF.

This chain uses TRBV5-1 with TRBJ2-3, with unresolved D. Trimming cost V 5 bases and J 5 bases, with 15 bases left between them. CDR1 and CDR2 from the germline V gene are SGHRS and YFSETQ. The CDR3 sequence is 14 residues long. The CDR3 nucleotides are TGCGCCAGCAGTGGATCCCCGAGCGTAGATACGCAGTATTTT. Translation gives CASSGSPSVDTQYF.

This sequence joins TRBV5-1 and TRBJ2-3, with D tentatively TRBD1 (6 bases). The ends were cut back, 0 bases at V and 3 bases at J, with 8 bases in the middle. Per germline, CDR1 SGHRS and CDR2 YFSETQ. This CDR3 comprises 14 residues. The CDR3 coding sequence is TGCGCCAGCAGCTTGGAACAGGGTACAGATACGCAGTATTTT. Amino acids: CASSLEQGTDTQYF.

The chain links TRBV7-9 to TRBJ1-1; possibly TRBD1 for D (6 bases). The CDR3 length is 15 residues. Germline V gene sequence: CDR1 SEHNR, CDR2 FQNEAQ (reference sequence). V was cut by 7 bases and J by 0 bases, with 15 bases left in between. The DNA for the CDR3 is TGTGCCAGCACTAAGCGGGGGCAGATGAACACTGAAGCTTTCTTT. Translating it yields CASTKRGQMNTEAFF. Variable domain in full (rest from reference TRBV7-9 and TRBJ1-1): DTGVSQNPRHKITKRGQNVTFRCDPISEHNRLYWYRQTLGQGPEFLTYFQNEAQLEKSRLLSDRFSAERPKGSFSTLEIQRTEQGDSAMYLCASTKRGQMNTEAFFGQGTRLTVV.

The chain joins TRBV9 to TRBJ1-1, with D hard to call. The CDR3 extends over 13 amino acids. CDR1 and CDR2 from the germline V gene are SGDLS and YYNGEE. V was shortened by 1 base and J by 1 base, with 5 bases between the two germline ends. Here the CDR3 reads CASSVRGNTEAFF. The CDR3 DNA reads TGTGCCAGCAGCGTACGCGGGAACACTGAAGCTTTCTTT. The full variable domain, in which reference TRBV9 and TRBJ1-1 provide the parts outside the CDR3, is DSGVTQTPKHLITATGQRVTLRCSPRSGDLSVYWYQQSLDQGLQFLIQYYNGEERAKGNILERFSAQQFPDLHSELNLSSLELGDSALYFCASSVRGNTEAFFGQGTRLTVV.

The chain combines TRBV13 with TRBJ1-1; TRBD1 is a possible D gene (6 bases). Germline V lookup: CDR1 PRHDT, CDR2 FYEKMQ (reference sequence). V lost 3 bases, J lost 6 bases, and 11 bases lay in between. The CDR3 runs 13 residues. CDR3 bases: TGTGCCAGCAGCTTTACAGGGCGGGCTGAAGCTTTCTTT. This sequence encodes CASSFTGRAEAFF.

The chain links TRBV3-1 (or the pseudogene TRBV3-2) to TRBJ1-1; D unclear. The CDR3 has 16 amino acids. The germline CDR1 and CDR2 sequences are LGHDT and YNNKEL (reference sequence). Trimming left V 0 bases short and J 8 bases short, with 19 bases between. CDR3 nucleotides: TGTGCCAGCAGCCAAGATGGGAGAAACCTCCTCAGGGAAGCTTTCTTT. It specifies CASSQDGRNLLREAFF.

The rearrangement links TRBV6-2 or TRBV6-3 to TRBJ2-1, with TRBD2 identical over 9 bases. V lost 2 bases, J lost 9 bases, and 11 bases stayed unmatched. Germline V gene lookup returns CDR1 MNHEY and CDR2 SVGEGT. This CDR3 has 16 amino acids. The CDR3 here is CASSYRGLAGRVEQFF. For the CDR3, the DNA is TGTGCCAGCAGTTACAGGGGGCTAGCGGGAAGGGTTGAGCAGTTCTTC.

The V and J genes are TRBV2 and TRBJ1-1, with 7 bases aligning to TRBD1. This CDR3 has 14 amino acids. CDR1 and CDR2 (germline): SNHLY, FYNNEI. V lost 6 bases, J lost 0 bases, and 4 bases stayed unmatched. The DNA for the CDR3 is TGTGCCAGCAGCGCGGACAGGTTGAACACTGAAGCTTTCTTT. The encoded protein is CASSADRLNTEAFF.

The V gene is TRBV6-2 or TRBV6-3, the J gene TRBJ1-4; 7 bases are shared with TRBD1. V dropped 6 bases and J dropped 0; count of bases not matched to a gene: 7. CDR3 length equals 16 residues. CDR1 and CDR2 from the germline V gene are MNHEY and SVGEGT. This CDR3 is CASSQAGGATNEKLFF. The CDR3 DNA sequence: TGTGCCAGCAGCCAAGCAGGGGGAGCAACTAATGAAAAACTGTTTTTT.

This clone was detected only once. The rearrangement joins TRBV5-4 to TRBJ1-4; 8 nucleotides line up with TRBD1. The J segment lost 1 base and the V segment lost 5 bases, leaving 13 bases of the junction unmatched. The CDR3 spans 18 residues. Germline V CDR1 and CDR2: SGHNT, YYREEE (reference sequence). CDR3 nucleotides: TGTGCCAGCAGTTTCTGGACAGGGCCAGGGGGAACTAATGAAAAACTGTTTTTT. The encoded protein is CASSFWTGPGGTNEKLFF.